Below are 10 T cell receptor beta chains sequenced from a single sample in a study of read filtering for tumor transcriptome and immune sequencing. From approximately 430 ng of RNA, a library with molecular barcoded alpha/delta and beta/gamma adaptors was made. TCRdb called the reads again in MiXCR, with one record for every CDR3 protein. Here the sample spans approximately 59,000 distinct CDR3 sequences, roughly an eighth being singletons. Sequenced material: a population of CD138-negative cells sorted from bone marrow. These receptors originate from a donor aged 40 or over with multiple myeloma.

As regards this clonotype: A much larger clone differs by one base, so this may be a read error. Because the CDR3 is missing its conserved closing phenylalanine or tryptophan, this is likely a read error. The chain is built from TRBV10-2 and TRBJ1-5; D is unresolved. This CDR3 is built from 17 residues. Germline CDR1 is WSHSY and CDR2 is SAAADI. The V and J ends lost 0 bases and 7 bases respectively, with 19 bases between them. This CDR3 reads CASSESMGSQGIQPQHL. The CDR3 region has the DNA TGCGCCAGCAGTGAGTCGATGGGTAGCCAAGGTATCCAGCCCCAGCATTTA.

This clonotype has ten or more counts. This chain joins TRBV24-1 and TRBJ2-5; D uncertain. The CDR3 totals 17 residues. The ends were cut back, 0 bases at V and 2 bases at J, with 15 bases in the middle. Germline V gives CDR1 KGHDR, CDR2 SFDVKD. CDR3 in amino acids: CATSDLPFPTRQETQYF. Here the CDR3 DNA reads TGTGCCACCAGTGATTTGCCCTTCCCGACAAGACAAGAGACCCAGTACTTC.

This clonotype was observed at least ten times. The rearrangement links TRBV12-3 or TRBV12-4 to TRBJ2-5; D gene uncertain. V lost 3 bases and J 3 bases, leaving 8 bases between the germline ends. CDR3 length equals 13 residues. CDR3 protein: CASSLQREETQYF. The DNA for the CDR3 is TGTGCCAGCAGTTTGCAGCGAGAAGAGACCCAGTACTTC.

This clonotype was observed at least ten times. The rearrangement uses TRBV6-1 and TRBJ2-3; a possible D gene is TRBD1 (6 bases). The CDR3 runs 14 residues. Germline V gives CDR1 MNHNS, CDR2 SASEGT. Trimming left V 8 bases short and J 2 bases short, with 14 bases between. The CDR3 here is CASGVDSSTDTQYF. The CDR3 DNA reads TGTGCCAGCGGTGTGGACAGTTCCACAGATACGCAGTATTTT.

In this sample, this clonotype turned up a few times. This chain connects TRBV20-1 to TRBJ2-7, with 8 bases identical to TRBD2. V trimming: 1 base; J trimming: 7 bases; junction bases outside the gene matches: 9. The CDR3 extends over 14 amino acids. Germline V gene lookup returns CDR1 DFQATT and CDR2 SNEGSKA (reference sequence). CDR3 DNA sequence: TGCAGTGCTAGAGCGGGTAGCGGGGTCTTGGAGCAGTACTTC. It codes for CSARAGSGVLEQYF.

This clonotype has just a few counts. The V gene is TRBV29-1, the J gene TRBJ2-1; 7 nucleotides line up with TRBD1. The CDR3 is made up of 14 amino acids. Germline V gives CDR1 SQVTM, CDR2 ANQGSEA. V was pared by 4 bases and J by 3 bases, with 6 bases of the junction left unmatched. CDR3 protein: CSVGGGQDYNEQFF. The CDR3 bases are TGCAGCGTTGGTGGCGGACAGGACTACAATGAGCAGTTCTTC.

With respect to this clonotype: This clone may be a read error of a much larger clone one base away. This chain's CDR3 is CASSLPGQGAFNGQFF. In DNA form, the CDR3 reads TGCGCCAGCAGCCTACCGGGACAGGGGGCTTTCAATGGGCAGTTCTTC. The J gene is TRBJ2-1, the V gene TRBV5-1, with 12 bases that match TRBD1. The germline gives CDR1 SGHRS, CDR2 YFSETQ. The CDR3 has 16 amino acids.

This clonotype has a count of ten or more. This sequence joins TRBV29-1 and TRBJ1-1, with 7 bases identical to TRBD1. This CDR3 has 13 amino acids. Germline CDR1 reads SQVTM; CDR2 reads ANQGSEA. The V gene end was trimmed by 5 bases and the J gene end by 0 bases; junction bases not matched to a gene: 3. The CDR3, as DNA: TGCAGCGTTCAACAGGGGATGAACACTGAAGCTTTCTTT. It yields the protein CSVQQGMNTEAFF.

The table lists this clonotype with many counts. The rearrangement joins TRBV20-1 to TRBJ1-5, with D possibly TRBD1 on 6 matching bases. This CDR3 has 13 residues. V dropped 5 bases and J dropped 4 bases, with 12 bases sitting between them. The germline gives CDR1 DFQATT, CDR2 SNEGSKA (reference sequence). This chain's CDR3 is CSAFRTDNQPQHF. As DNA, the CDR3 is TGCAGTGCTTTCAGGACAGATAATCAGCCCCAGCATTTT.

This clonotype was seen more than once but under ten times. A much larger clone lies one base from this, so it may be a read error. CDR3 nucleotide sequence: TGTGCTAGCAGCTTGGGACTCTCGCTAGATACGCAGTATTTT. It translates to CASSLGLSLDTQYF. The rearrangement uses TRBV7-7 and TRBJ2-3, with a weak D call TRBD2 (6 bases). The CDR3 has 14 amino acids. Germline lookup yields CDR1 SSHAT and CDR2 FNYEAQ (reference sequence).